The present T cell receptor (beta chain) was sequenced within a study of blood T cells in healthy people across ages. A second about 7 to 11 cycle PCR used barcoded and J-beta primers. Researchers report that each sample yielded at least 2.5 million CDR3-containing paired-end reads. One entry per CDR3 protein results from TCRdb running MiXCR on the 5' RACE reads. The sample consists of 1.5 million to 2 million distinct CDR3 sequences, 34% of them appearing once. Study-wide findings and caveats: CMV status of donors was not determined, possibly confounding expanded clonotype changes. Long-lived and aged donors differed, with more naive CD4+ cells and higher diversity in the long-lived. TCR beta diversity, measured per million T cells, fell in a roughly linear way with age.

Notes on this clonotype: Its antigen is currently unknown.

Germline loops: CDR1 GTSNPN, CDR2 SVGIG (reference sequence). The CDR3 runs 15 residues. V gave up 0 bases and J gave up 4 bases, with 13 bases separating them. Sequenced: blood. The V and J genes are TRBV30 and TRBJ2-1; no firm D call. This TCR came from a woman in her 30s in good health. CDR3 region: CAWSVQSPGYNEQFF. CDR3 nucleotide sequence: TGTGCCTGGAGTGTACAGTCACCCGGATACAATGAGCAGTTCTTC.